This passage covers 10 T cell receptor beta chains from one sample sequenced in a study of shared clonotypes between healthy human individuals. This table comes from immunoSEQ multiplex PCR, and its TCRdb copy is limited to in-frame clones, with some not included. The sample contains roughly 1 million clones, about 80% of which appear only once. Sequencing used memory CD4+ T cells sorted from blood. Described subset: CD45RA-negative fraction. Every receptor here comes from a man between 18 and 35 years old in good health.

The chain joins TRBV4-3 to TRBJ2-1; perhaps TRBD1 as D (6 bases). The CDR3 runs 15 residues. Germline values: CDR1 LGHNA, CDR2 YSLEER. V was clipped by 0 bases and J by 9 bases, with 15 bases between them. CDR3 bases: TGCGCCAGCAGCCAAGACCCTGGACAGAGGGCTGAGCAGTTCTTC. The encoded protein is CASSQDPGQRAEQFF.

This rearrangement joins TRBV5-1 to TRBJ2-2; D may be TRBD2 (6 bases). The CDR3 is made up of 15 amino acids. V shed 2 bases and J shed 3 bases, with 11 bases lying between them. The V gene's germline CDR1 is SGHRS and CDR2 YFSETQ. The chain's CDR3 is CASSLGGVHTGELFF. The CDR3 bases are TGCGCCAGCAGCTTAGGAGGGGTCCACACCGGGGAGCTGTTTTTT.

The rearrangement joins TRBV10-2 to TRBJ2-3, with D possibly being TRBD1 (5 bases). The CDR3 has 15 residues. Germline CDR1 WSHSY, CDR2 SAAADI. The V and J ends lost 3 bases and 4 bases respectively, with 14 bases between them. CDR3 in amino acids: CASSEAGMKADTQYF. The CDR3 nucleotides read TGCGCCAGCAGTGAAGCAGGGATGAAGGCAGATACGCAGTATTTT.

This rearrangement joins TRBV2 to TRBJ1-2; D not certain. V dropped 6 bases and J dropped 0 bases, with 14 bases sitting between them. CDR3 length: 15 residues. Germline CDR1 SNHLY, CDR2 FYNNEI. CDR3 coding DNA: TGTGCCAGCAGGGCTAGGACGGAAGCTAACTATGGCTACACCTTC. It yields the protein CASRARTEANYGYTF.

This clone was seen at least ten times. The V gene is TRBV28, the J gene TRBJ1-1, with 8 nucleotides matching TRBD1. Germline-derived CDR1 and CDR2 are MDHEN and SYDVKM. Trimming took 4 bases from V and 5 from J; bases not matched to a gene: 9. The CDR3 loop spans 15 amino acids. The CDR3 bases are TGTGCCAGCAGTTCCTCCAGGGGGCTTTGGACTGAAGCTTTCTTT. Its translation: CASSSSRGLWTEAFF.

The genes are TRBV9 and TRBJ2-3; D might be TRBD2 (6 bases). The CDR3 is made up of 15 amino acids. V was shortened by 0 bases and J by 3 bases, with 11 bases between the two germline ends. Germline V lookup: CDR1 SGDLS, CDR2 YYNGEE. The CDR3 is CASSVVEGVTDTQYF. The CDR3 coding sequence is TGTGCCAGCAGCGTAGTGGAGGGCGTGACAGATACGCAGTATTTT.

The gene calls are TRBV28 and TRBJ1-2; 8 bases are a match to TRBD1. Germline CDR1 reads MDHEN; CDR2 reads SYDVKM. The CDR3 loop spans 14 amino acids. The V segment lost 6 bases and the J segment 5 bases; nucleotides outside the gene matches: 8. The CDR3 DNA reads as TGTGCCAGCAGAGAATCCGGGACAGGTTATGGCTACACCTTC. Amino acids: CASRESGTGYGYTF.

The chain carries TRBV5-1 and TRBJ2-5; tentatively, D is TRBD1 (5 bases). Germline CDR1 is SGHRS and CDR2 is YFSETQ. This CDR3 region has 12 residues. Trimming pared 4 bases from V and 5 bases from J, leaving 9 bases between. The CDR3 sequence is CASSQGPETQYF. In DNA form, the CDR3 reads TGCGCCAGCAGCCAGGGCCCGGAGACCCAGTACTTC.

The chain has TRBV2 and TRBJ2-1, with 7 bases aligning to TRBD2. Germline-derived CDR1 and CDR2 are SNHLY and FYNNEI. The CDR3 spans 12 residues. Losses at the gene ends were 8 bases for V and 15 bases for J; bases not matched to a gene: 13. This CDR3 is CASLSAGEDPFF. The CDR3 coding sequence is TGTGCCAGCCTTTCCGCGGGAGAAGATCCGTTCTTC. The full variable domain, in which reference TRBV2 and TRBJ2-1 provide the parts outside the CDR3, is EPEVTQTPSHQVTQMGQEVILRCVPISNHLYFYWYRQILGQKVEFLVSFYNNEISEKSEIFDDQFSVERPDGSNFTLKIRSTKLEDSAMYFCASLSAGEDPFFGPGTRLTVL.

The chain has TRBV6-5 and TRBJ2-6; maybe TRBD1 (6 bases). Trimming cost V 4 bases and J 2 bases, with 9 bases left between them. CDR3 size: 15 residues. CDR1 and CDR2 (germline): MNHEY, SVGAGI. CDR3 sequence reads: CASSSGQTGANVLTF. Here the CDR3 DNA reads TGTGCCAGCAGTTCTGGACAGACTGGGGCCAACGTCCTGACTTTC.